What follows is one TCR beta chain and its context. Diagnoses were established using clinical symptoms, serum thyroxine and TRAb, thyroid ultrasound and orbital computed tomography. The data were taken from a study of T cells in Graves' hyperthyroidism and ophthalmopathy. TCR beta CDR3 sequences were amplified from RNA transcripts. Carried out on the TCR CDR3, a first-round RT-PCR used the HTBI primer set. TCRdb re-analysed the multiplex PCR reads in MiXCR, keeping a single row per CDR3 protein. The table lists 600,000 or so distinct CDR3 sequences, under 20% of them singletons. V dropped 6 bases and J dropped 7; count of bases not matched to a gene: 14. The CDR3 sequence is 17 residues long. The V gene's germline CDR1 is MNHEY and CDR2 SMNVEV (reference sequence).

The chain is built from TRBV27 and TRBJ1-6; 8 bases match TRBD1. The source material was blood. This clonotype was obtained from a woman aged 25 to 39 with Graves' hyperthyroidism. This chain's CDR3 is CASSRRQTGVRNSPLHF. In DNA, the CDR3 is TGTGCCAGCAGCCGACGCCAGACAGGGGTAAGGAATTCACCCCTCCACTTT.